These 22 T cell receptor beta chains came from one sample sequenced in a study of control samples from healthy donors and cancer patients. TCRdb's copy holds only in-frame clones and misses some; the assay was immunoSEQ multiplex PCR. Of about 120,000 clones listed, approximately 89% are singletons. The source material was blood. The receptor set was obtained from a man in his sixties in good health.

The CDR3, as DNA: TGTGCCAGCAGTTCAGGACAGGGGGTCAATCAGCCCCAGCATTTT. The encoded protein is CASSSGQGVNQPQHF. This chain links TRBV6-5 with TRBJ1-5; 10 nucleotides line up with TRBD1. The CDR3 consists of 15 residues. The V gene end was trimmed by 4 bases and the J gene end by 3 bases; junction bases not matched to a gene: 3. Germline lookup yields CDR1 MNHEY and CDR2 SVGAGI.

This chain connects TRBV18 to TRBJ2-7; D might be TRBD1 (6 bases). CDR1 and CDR2 (germline): KGHSH, LQKENI. V lost 2 bases to trimming and J lost 0 bases, with 11 bases between them. This CDR3 spans 15 amino acids. Here the CDR3 reads CASSPGTTSSYEQYF. The CDR3 DNA follows: TGTGCCAGCTCACCAGGGACAACGAGCTCCTACGAGCAGTACTTC.

V and J are TRBV11-3 and TRBJ1-1; 7 bases are shared with TRBD1. Germline loops: CDR1 SGHNT, CDR2 YENEEA. Trimming removed 5 bases from V and 4 bases from J; junction bases left unmatched: 4. The CDR3 is made up of 13 amino acids. CDR3 bases: TGTGCCAGCAGCATACGACAGGGCACTGAAGCTTTCTTT. It specifies CASSIRQGTEAFF.

J is TRBJ1-1 and V is TRBV5-4; possibly TRBD1 for D (5 bases). There are 14 residues in the CDR3. The ends were cut back, 1 base at V and 1 base at J, with 8 bases in the middle. Germline CDR1 reads SGHNT; CDR2 reads YYREEE (reference sequence). CDR3: CASSLQGRNTEAFF. DNA of the CDR3: TGTGCCAGCAGCTTGCAGGGCCGGAACACTGAAGCTTTCTTT.

The V call is TRBV5-1, the J call TRBJ2-1; tentatively, D is TRBD2 (5 bases). Trimming removed 5 bases from V and 0 bases from J, with 12 bases in between. Per germline, CDR1 SGHRS and CDR2 YFSETQ. The CDR3 contains 15 residues. CDR3 DNA sequence: TGCGCCAGCAGTCCCGGGGTAAGCTCCTACAATGAGCAGTTCTTC. Translation gives CASSPGVSSYNEQFF.

There are a few counts of this clone. Other DNA sequences in the same sample also yield this CDR3. The chain combines TRBV3-1 (or the pseudogene TRBV3-2) with TRBJ1-6, with D hard to call. The CDR3 length is 13 residues. CDR1 and CDR2 from the germline V gene are LGHDT and YNNKEL (reference sequence). Trimming removed 1 base from V and 8 bases from J, with 6 bases in between. The CDR3 nucleotides are TGTGCCAGCAGCCAAGTTGGGGATTCACCCCTCCACTTT. Protein product: CASSQVGDSPLHF.

V usage is TRBV4-3 and J usage is TRBJ2-2; 16 nucleotides line up with TRBD2. The ends lost 4 bases at V and 7 bases at J; junction bases unmatched: 9. The CDR3 consists of 18 residues. Germline V gives CDR1 LGHNA, CDR2 YSLEER. DNA of the CDR3: TGCGCCAGCAGCCCAGGGACTAGCGGGGGGGCAGTCGACGGGGAGCTGTTTTTT. It is translated as CASSPGTSGGAVDGELFF.

This chain joins TRBV24-1 and TRBJ1-2; unclear D gene. V dropped 3 bases and J dropped 4 bases, with 5 bases sitting between them. Germline V gives CDR1 KGHDR, CDR2 SFDVKD. The CDR3 runs to 12 residues. CDR3 amino acids: CATSDEIYGYTF. The CDR3 DNA follows: TGTGCCACCAGTGATGAGATCTATGGCTACACCTTC.

The chain uses TRBV11-2 and TRBJ2-2; 10 bases map to TRBD2. CDR3 length: 17 residues. Looked up from germline, CDR1 is SGHAT and CDR2 is FQNNGV. V lost 5 bases, J lost 1 base, and 7 bases stayed unmatched. The DNA of the CDR3 is TGTGCCAGCAGCCCACCGATAGCGGGGGGGAACACCGGGGAGCTGTTTTTT. Protein: CASSPPIAGGNTGELFF.

The chain recombines TRBV18 with TRBJ1-1, with 7 bases fitting TRBD1. With 10 bases clipped from V and 6 bases from J, the junction kept 11 bases outside the gene matches. Germline values: CDR1 KGHSH, CDR2 LQKENI. The CDR3 is 13 residues long. The CDR3 nucleotides read TGTGCCACCACAGGGGCGCTAGCGCCTGAAGCTTTCTTT. This gives the protein CATTGALAPEAFF. Full variable domain (rest looked up from reference TRBV18 and TRBJ1-1): NAGVMQNPRHLVRRRGQEARLRCSPMKGHSHVYWYRQLPEEGLKFMVYLQKENIIDESGMPKERFSAEFPKEGPSILRIQQVVRGDSAAYFCATTGALAPEAFFGQGTRLTVV.

The chain uses TRBV3-1 (or the pseudogene TRBV3-2) and TRBJ1-3; TRBD1 is a possible D gene (5 bases). CDR3 length equals 12 residues. Trimming pared 1 base from V and 10 bases from J, leaving 8 bases between. Germline assignment: CDR1 LGHDT and CDR2 YNNKEL (reference sequence). CDR3 residues: CASSQGQGTIYF. The CDR3 DNA reads as TGTGCCAGCAGCCAAGGTCAGGGTACCATATATTTT.

This chain uses TRBV19 with TRBJ2-3; no clear D. The CDR3 runs to 13 residues. V was shortened by 4 bases and J by 3 bases, with 8 bases between the two germline ends. CDR1 LNHDA and CDR2 SQIVND come from the germline V gene (reference sequence). The chain's CDR3 is CASSNVLTDTQYF. CDR3 DNA sequence: TGTGCCAGTAGTAACGTTCTGACAGATACGCAGTATTTT.

The V call is TRBV18, the J call TRBJ1-1, with 7 bases identical to TRBD1. The CDR3 loop spans 14 amino acids. The germline V gene encodes CDR1 KGHSH and CDR2 LQKENI. V dropped 6 bases and J dropped 4; count of bases not matched to a gene: 8. This CDR3 is CASSRQGGVTEAFF. CDR3 DNA sequence: TGTGCCAGCTCCCGACAGGGAGGGGTCACTGAAGCTTTCTTT.

This rearrangement joins TRBV5-1 to TRBJ2-7; D not resolved. The CDR3 is made up of 13 amino acids. The V gene lost 0 bases and the J gene lost 7 bases, with 11 bases spanning the gap. Germline V gene sequence: CDR1 SGHRS, CDR2 YFSETQ. CDR3 bases: TGCGCCAGCAGCTTGGATGGCATCGGAGAGCAGTACTTC. Its protein product is CASSLDGIGEQYF. The entire variable domain, with the rest obtained from reference TRBV5-1 and TRBJ2-7, is as follows: KAGVTQTPRYLIKTRGQQVTLSCSPISGHRSVSWYQQTPGQGLQFLFEYFSETQRNKGNFPGRFSGRQFSNSRSEMNVSTLELGDSALYLCASSLDGIGEQYFGPGTRLTVT.

J is TRBJ2-3 and V is TRBV7-6, with D tentatively TRBD2 (6 bases). CDR3 length: 17 residues. Between the trimmed V and J ends, which lost 0 bases and 2 bases, there was a span of 15 bases. Germline V CDR1 and CDR2: SGHVS, FNYEAQ. The CDR3 DNA reads TGTGCCAGCAGCTTAGCCCCCCGACTAGACGACACAGATACGCAGTATTTT. It translates to CASSLAPRLDDTDTQYF.

The CDR3 DNA reads as TGTGCCAGCAGTTACTTCTCGGAACAGGGGAACTATGGCTACACCTTC. Translation: CASSYFSEQGNYGYTF. This chain uses TRBV6-5 with TRBJ1-2, with 7 bases lining up with TRBD1. The germline V gene encodes CDR1 MNHEY and CDR2 SVGAGI. J gave up 2 bases and V 1 base, and 7 bases lay outside the gene matches. The CDR3 contains 16 residues.

This chain connects TRBV28 to TRBJ1-1, with unresolved D. Germline V lookup: CDR1 MDHEN, CDR2 SYDVKM. The V and J ends lost 5 bases and 1 base respectively, with 14 bases between them. The CDR3 loop spans 15 amino acids. The CDR3 reads CASSANPPKNTEAFF. As DNA, the CDR3 is TGTGCCAGCAGTGCCAATCCTCCTAAGAACACTGAAGCTTTCTTT.

V is TRBV19 and J is TRBJ2-3; the D gene could be TRBD1 or TRBD2 (6 bases each). Trimming took 5 bases from V and 2 from J, leaving 14 bases between them. The V gene's germline CDR1 is LNHDA and CDR2 SQIVND (reference sequence). The CDR3 is 15 amino acids. This CDR3 reads CASSAGHGFTDTQYF. Written as DNA, the CDR3 is TGTGCCAGTAGTGCGGGACACGGATTCACAGATACGCAGTATTTT. The variable domain in full, completed from reference TRBV19 and TRBJ2-3, reads DGGITQSPKYLFRKEGQNVTLSCEQNLNHDAMYWYRQDPGQGLRLIYYSQIVNDFQKGDIAEGYSVSREKKESFPLTVTSAQKNPTAFYLCASSAGHGFTDTQYFGPGTRLTVL.

This clone showed up just a few times. The same CDR3 arises from other DNA sequences in this sample as well. V is TRBV9 and J is TRBJ2-7; perhaps TRBD1 as D (5 bases). The CDR3 runs to 14 residues. Trimming cost V 0 bases and J 2 bases, with 9 bases left between them. Germline V gene data show CDR1 as SGDLS and CDR2 as YYNGEE. The CDR3 coding sequence is TGTGCCAGCAGCGTAGGGCAGGGCCCCTACGAGCAGTACTTC. Translated, it gives CASSVGQGPYEQYF.

The chain is built from TRBV19 and TRBJ1-1; no clear D. The V end lost 7 bases, the J end lost 1 base, and 16 bases lay between the germline ends. Germline values: CDR1 LNHDA, CDR2 SQIVND (reference sequence). The CDR3 totals 15 residues. The CDR3 region is CASTPWEGSNTEAFF. For the CDR3, the DNA is TGTGCCAGTACCCCGTGGGAGGGTTCGAACACTGAAGCTTTCTTT.

The V and J genes are TRBV18 and TRBJ2-3; D gene uncertain. V gave up 0 bases and J gave up 6 bases, with 7 bases separating them. Germline CDR1 KGHSH, CDR2 LQKENI. The CDR3 extends over 13 amino acids. CDR3 sequence: CASSPPARDTQYF. The DNA of the CDR3 is TGTGCCAGCTCACCACCGGCGAGGGATACGCAGTATTTT.

The chain uses TRBV5-5 and TRBJ1-5; D unresolved. Trimming left V 1 base short and J 7 bases short, with 9 bases between. CDR1 is SGHKS and CDR2 is YYEKEE in the germline V gene (reference sequence). The CDR3 totals 13 residues. In DNA, the CDR3 is TGTGCCAGCAGCTTGAGTATTCTCCAGCCCCAGCATTTT. Amino acid sequence: CASSLSILQPQHF. The whole variable domain, remainder taken from reference TRBV5-5 and TRBJ1-5, is DAGVTQSPTHLIKTRGQQVTLRCSPISGHKSVSWYQQVLGQGPQFIFQYYEKEERGRGNFPDRFSARQFPNYSSELNVNALLLGDSALYLCASSLSILQPQHFGDGTRLSIL.